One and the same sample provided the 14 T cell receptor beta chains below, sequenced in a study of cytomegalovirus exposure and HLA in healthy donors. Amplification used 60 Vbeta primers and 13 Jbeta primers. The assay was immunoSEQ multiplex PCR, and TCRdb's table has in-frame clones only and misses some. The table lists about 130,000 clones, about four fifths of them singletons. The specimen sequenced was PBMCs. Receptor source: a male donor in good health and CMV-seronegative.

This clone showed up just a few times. CDR3: CASSGTGGHQPQHF. In DNA form, the CDR3 reads TGTGCCAGCAGTGGAACAGGGGGCCATCAGCCCCAGCATTTT. V is TRBV25-1 and J is TRBJ1-5, with 9 bases fitting TRBD1. Trimming took 4 bases from V and 5 from J; bases not matched to a gene: 3. From germline, CDR1 is MGHDK and CDR2 SYGVNS. The CDR3 loop spans 14 amino acids.

This CDR3 is CASSPGGGLATYEQYF. In DNA form, the CDR3 reads TGCGCCAGCAGCCCGGGAGGGGGACTAGCGACCTACGAGCAGTACTTC. The rearrangement uses TRBV4-1 and TRBJ2-7; 10 bases line up with TRBD2. Germline CDR1 and CDR2: MGHRA and YSYEKL. The junction had 8 bases not matched to a gene; V was cut back by 4 bases and J by 2 bases. The CDR3 length is 16 residues.

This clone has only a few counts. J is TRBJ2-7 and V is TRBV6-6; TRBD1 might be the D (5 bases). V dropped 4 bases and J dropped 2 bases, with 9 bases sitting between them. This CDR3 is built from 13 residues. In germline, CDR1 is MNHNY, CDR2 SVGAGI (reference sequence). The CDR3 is CASSLDSTYEQYF. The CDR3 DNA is TGTGCCAGCAGTTTAGACAGTACCTACGAGCAGTACTTC.

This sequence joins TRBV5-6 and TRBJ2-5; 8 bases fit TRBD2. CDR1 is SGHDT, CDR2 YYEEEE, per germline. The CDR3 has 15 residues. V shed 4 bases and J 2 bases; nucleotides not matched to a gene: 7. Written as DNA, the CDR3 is TGTGCCAGCAGCGGGCCCGGGGGGGAACAAGAGACCCAGTACTTC. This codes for CASSGPGGEQETQYF.

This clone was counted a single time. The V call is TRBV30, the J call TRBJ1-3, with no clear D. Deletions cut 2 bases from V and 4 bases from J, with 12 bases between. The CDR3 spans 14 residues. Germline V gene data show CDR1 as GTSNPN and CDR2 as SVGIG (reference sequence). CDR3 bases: TGTGCCTGGAGTCTCGGGGTAGAGGGAAACACCATATATTTT. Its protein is CAWSLGVEGNTIYF.

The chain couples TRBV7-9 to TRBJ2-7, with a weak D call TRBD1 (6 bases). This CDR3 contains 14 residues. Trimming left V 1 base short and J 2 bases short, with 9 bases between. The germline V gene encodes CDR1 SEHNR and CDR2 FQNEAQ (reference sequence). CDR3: CASSLEGEPYEQYF. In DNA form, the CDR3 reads TGTGCCAGCAGCTTAGAGGGGGAACCCTACGAGCAGTACTTC.

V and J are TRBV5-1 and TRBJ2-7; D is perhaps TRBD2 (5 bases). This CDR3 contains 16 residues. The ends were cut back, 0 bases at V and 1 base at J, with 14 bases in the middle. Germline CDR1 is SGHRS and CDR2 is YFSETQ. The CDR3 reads CASSLAAGEGSYEQYF. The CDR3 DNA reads TGCGCCAGCAGCTTGGCCGCCGGGGAAGGTTCCTACGAGCAGTACTTC. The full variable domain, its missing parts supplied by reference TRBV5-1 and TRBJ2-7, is KAGVTQTPRYLIKTRGQQVTLSCSPISGHRSVSWYQQTPGQGLQFLFEYFSETQRNKGNFPGRFSGRQFSNSRSEMNVSTLELGDSALYLCASSLAAGEGSYEQYFGPGTRLTVT.

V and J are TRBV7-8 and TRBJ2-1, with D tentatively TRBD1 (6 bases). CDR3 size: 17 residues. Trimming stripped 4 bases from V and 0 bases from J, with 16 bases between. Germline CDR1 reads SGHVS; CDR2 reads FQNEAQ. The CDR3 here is CASSSRDILSSYNEQFF. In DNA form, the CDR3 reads TGTGCCAGCAGCTCCCGGGACATACTCAGCTCCTACAATGAGCAGTTCTTC.

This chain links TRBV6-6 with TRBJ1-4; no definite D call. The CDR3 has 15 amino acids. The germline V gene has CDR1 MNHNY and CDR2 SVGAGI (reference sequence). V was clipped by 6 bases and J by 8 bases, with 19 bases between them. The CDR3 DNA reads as TGTGCCAGCAGCGAGGGTGGACTCCCGGGGGAAAAACTGTTTTTT. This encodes CASSEGGLPGEKLFF.

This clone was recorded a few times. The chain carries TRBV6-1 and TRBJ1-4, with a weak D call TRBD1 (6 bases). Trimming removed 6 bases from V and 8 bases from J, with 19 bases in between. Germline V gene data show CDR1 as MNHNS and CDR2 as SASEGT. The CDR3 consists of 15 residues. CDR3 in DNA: TGTGCCAGCAGCGAGCGGGGGGCCTCCCGGGAAAAACTGTTTTTT. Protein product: CASSERGASREKLFF.

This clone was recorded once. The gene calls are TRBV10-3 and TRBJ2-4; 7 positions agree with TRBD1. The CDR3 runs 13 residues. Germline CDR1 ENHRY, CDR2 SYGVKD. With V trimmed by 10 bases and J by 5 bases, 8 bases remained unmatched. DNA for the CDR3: TGTGCCACCGAGGGGCAGGGGGAAAACATTCAGTACTTC. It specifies CATEGQGENIQYF.

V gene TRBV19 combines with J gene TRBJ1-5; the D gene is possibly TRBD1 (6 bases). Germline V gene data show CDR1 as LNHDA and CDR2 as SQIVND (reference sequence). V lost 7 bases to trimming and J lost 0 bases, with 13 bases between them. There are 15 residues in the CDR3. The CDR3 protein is CASNGRGHSNQPQHF. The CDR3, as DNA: TGTGCCAGTAACGGCAGGGGACATAGCAATCAGCCCCAGCATTTT.

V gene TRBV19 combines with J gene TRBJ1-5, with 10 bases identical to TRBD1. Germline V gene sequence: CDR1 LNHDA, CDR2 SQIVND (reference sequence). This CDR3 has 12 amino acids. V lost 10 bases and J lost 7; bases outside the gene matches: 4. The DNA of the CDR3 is TGTGCCACCGGGACAGGGGTGCAGCCCCAGCATTTT. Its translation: CATGTGVQPQHF.

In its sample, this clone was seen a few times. In DNA, the CDR3 is TGTGCCAGCAGTCCCGGGAGAAGGGGAAACACCATATATTTT. This encodes CASSPGRRGNTIYF. The J gene is TRBJ1-3, the V gene TRBV13, with D unresolved. Trimming removed 6 bases at V and 4 bases at J, with 13 bases between. The V gene's germline CDR1 is PRHDT and CDR2 FYEKMQ (reference sequence). The CDR3 loop spans 14 amino acids.